The 7 T cell receptor beta chains given below trace back to one sample, sequenced in a study of beta chain features in type 1 diabetes. The investigators reverse transcribed all of the isolated RNA, so they sequenced expressed TCRB transcripts. Data came from immunoSEQ multiplex PCR; TCRdb stores just in-frame clones and leaves some out. Among some 150,000 clones listed, approximately 10% were seen once. The sequenced material came from central memory CD4+ T cells from blood. These receptors came from a man in his late teens or twenties in good health.

The V call is TRBV7-3, the J call TRBJ2-1, with TRBD1 matching over 9 bases. The J segment lost 10 bases and the V segment lost 4 bases, leaving 11 bases of the junction unmatched. Looked up from germline, CDR1 is SGHTA and CDR2 is FQGTGA. There are 15 residues in the CDR3. This CDR3 is CASSYTGGRITEQFF. CDR3 bases: TGTGCCAGCAGCTACACAGGGGGCCGAATAACGGAGCAGTTCTTC.

The chain combines TRBV23-1 with TRBJ1-2; no clear D. TRBV23-1 is reported as an ORF; its role is uncertain. This CDR3 has 14 amino acids. The V and J ends lost 3 bases and 1 base respectively, with 9 bases between them. The CDR3 sequence: CASSQGGDNYGYTF. CDR3 sequence (DNA): TGCGCCAGCAGTCAGGGAGGTGATAACTATGGCTACACCTTC.

Only a few counts were recorded for this clone. The chain recombines TRBV11-2 with TRBJ2-5, with 7 bases matching TRBD1. Germline V gene lookup returns CDR1 SGHAT and CDR2 FQNNGV. The length of the CDR3 is 14 residues. Unmatched junction bases numbered 8, after V lost 5 bases and J lost 5 bases. Here the CDR3 reads CASSPEGAWETQYF. DNA of the CDR3: TGTGCCAGCAGCCCAGAGGGGGCTTGGGAGACCCAGTACTTC.

The genes are TRBV28 and TRBJ2-7; 9 bases fit TRBD1. CDR3 size: 15 residues. Germline-derived CDR1 and CDR2 are MDHEN and SYDVKM. V lost 5 bases to trimming and J lost 2 bases; unmatched junction nucleotides: 7. The CDR3 reads CASSLRTGVAYEQYF. CDR3 nucleotide sequence: TGTGCCAGCAGTCTACGGACAGGGGTGGCCTACGAGCAGTACTTC. Full variable domain (missing parts from reference TRBV28 and TRBJ2-7): DVKVTQSSRYLVKRTGEKVFLECVQDMDHENMFWYRQDPGLGLRLIYFSYDVKMKEKGDIPEGYSVSREKKERFSLILESASTNQTSMYLCASSLRTGVAYEQYFGPGTRLTVT.

This clone was observed a handful of times. The V and J genes are TRBV7-6 and TRBJ2-1; no firm D call. The CDR3 is 14 amino acids. The germline V and J ends were trimmed by 2 bases and 10 bases, with 15 bases remaining between them. Germline V CDR1 and CDR2: SGHVS, FNYEAQ. The DNA for the CDR3 is TGTGCCAGCAGCTTAACAAGGCCGGCCAACGAGCAGTTCTTC. It codes for CASSLTRPANEQFF.

This clone has a handful of counts. This chain connects TRBV7-6 to TRBJ2-5; D perhaps matches TRBD1 (6 bases). Trimming left V 0 bases short and J 0 bases short, with 8 bases between. CDR1 is SGHVS and CDR2 is FNYEAQ in the germline V gene. The CDR3 totals 15 residues. This CDR3 reads CASSLAQGNQETQYF. For the CDR3, the DNA is TGTGCCAGCAGCTTAGCGCAGGGGAACCAAGAGACCCAGTACTTC.

This clone was detected only a few times. The sample carries other DNA sequences with the same CDR3. The rearrangement joins TRBV25-1 to TRBJ2-1, with D unclear. This CDR3 is 11 amino acids long. Germline CDR1 is MGHDK and CDR2 is SYGVNS. V dropped 3 bases and J dropped 4 bases, with 1 base sitting between them. In nucleotides, the CDR3 is TGTGCCAGCAGTGAGTACAATGAGCAGTTCTTC. It encodes CASSEYNEQFF.